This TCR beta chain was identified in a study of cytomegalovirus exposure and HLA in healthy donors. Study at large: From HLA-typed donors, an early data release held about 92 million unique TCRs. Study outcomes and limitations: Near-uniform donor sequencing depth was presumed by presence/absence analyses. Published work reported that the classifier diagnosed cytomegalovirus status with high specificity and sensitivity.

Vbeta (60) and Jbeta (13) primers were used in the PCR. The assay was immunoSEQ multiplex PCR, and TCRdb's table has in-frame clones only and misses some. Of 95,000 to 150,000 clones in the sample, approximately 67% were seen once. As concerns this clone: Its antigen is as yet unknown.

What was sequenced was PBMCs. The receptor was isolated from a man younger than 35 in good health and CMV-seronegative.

In nucleotides, the CDR3 is TGCAGCGTTGAAAGGGGACTACACAATGAGCAGTTCTTC. Protein product: CSVERGLHNEQFF. V and J are TRBV29-1 and TRBJ2-1; 7 nucleotides line up with TRBD2. V gave up 2 bases and J gave up 5 bases; unmatched junction bases: 3. Per germline, CDR1 SQVTM and CDR2 ANQGSEA. The CDR3 is made up of 13 amino acids.